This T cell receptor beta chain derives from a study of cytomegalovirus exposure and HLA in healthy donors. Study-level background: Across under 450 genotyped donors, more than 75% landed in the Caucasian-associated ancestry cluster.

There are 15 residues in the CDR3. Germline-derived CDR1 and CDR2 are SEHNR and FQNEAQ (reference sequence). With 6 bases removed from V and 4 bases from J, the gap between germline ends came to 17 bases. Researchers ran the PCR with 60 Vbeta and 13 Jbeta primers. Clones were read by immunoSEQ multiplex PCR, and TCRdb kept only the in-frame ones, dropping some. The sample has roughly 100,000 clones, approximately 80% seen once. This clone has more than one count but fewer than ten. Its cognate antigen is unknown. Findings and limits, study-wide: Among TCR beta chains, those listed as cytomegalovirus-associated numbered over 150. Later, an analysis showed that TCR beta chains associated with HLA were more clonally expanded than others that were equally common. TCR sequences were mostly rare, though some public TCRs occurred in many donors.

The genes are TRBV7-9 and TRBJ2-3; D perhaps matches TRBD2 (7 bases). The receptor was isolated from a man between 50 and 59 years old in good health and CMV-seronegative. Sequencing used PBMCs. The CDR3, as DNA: TGTGCCAGCAGTCAAGGGGGAGGGCCTCCAGATACGCAGTATTTT. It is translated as CASSQGGGPPDTQYF.